The present entry profiles one T cell receptor beta chain with its context. Its specificity is unknown. Sequencing used immunoSEQ multiplex PCR; TCRdb keeps in-frame clones, though not all of them. The table shows approximately 270,000 clones, with approximately 83% occurring only once. These data originate in a study of cytomegalovirus exposure and HLA in healthy donors. Study context: It was reported in a later analysis that the same platform had been used for the 110 or so validation repertoires as for the 550 to 700 first-cohort repertoires. Whole-study results and caveats: TCR sequences were mostly rare, though some public TCRs occurred in many donors. A classifier reportedly called cytomegalovirus status with high sensitivity and specificity. The study put 150 to 200 TCR beta chains on its list as cytomegalovirus-associated.

With V trimmed by 3 bases and J by 5 bases, 10 bases remained unmatched. CDR3 length: 15 amino acids. The V gene's germline CDR1 is GTSNPN and CDR2 SVGIG (reference sequence). The chain couples TRBV30 to TRBJ1-5, with 7 nucleotides matching TRBD1. The receptor comes from a young woman in good health and CMV-seronegative. What was sequenced was PBMCs. The CDR3 DNA sequence: TGTGCCTGGAGCGCTTGGACAGGTGCCGATCAGCCCCAGCATTTT. Protein product: CAWSAWTGADQPQHF.